The next 4 T cell receptor beta chains were all read from a single sample in a study of blood T cell repertoires in COVID-19. Here immunoSEQ multiplex PCR was the method, and the copy in TCRdb shows in-frame clones only, minus some. The table lists 200,000 to 250,000 clones, 70% to 90% of them singletons. Sample: peripheral blood. The source is a woman aged 25 to 39 who had recovered from COVID-19.

This clone was observed once. The chain employs TRBV11-2 and TRBJ1-2; D perhaps matches TRBD1 (6 bases). Trimming cost V 5 bases and J 0 bases, with 16 bases left between them. The CDR3 runs to 16 residues. Germline CDR1 SGHAT, CDR2 FQNNGV. The CDR3 loop reads CASSMTSGETNYGYTF. The CDR3 DNA reads TGTGCCAGCAGCATGACGTCAGGGGAAACTAACTATGGCTACACCTTC. The full variable domain, its missing parts supplied by reference TRBV11-2 and TRBJ1-2, is EAGVAQSPRYKIIEKRQSVAFWCNPISGHATLYWYQQILGQGPKLLIQFQNNGVVDDSQLPKDRFSAERLKGVDSTLKIQPAKLEDSAVYLCASSMTSGETNYGYTFGSGTRLTVV.

V usage is TRBV25-1 and J usage is TRBJ2-7; 10 bases map to TRBD2. V lost 2 bases to trimming and J lost 5 bases; unmatched junction nucleotides: 12. Per the germline V gene, CDR1 is MGHDK and CDR2 is SYGVNS. This CDR3 spans 17 amino acids. The DNA for the CDR3 is TGTGCCAGCAGTGAAATGGCAGCGGGGGGGCCCTCGGACGAGCAGTACTTC. Residues: CASSEMAAGGPSDEQYF.

The genes are TRBV19 and TRBJ2-5, with 10 bases aligning to TRBD1. The CDR3 sequence is 15 residues long. The germline V gene encodes CDR1 LNHDA and CDR2 SQIVND (reference sequence). V lost 5 bases and J lost 2; bases outside the gene matches: 5. The CDR3 sequence is CASSGWDRGQETQYF. In nucleotides, the CDR3 is TGTGCCAGTAGTGGGTGGGACAGGGGACAAGAGACCCAGTACTTC.

In this sample, this clone turned up a few times. The V and J genes are TRBV4-1 and TRBJ1-4, with TRBD1 identical over 7 bases. With V trimmed by 2 bases and J by 2 bases, 8 bases remained unmatched. Germline V gene lookup returns CDR1 MGHRA and CDR2 YSYEKL. This CDR3 region has 17 residues. This chain's CDR3 is CASSQLARQGTNEKLFF. In nucleotides, the CDR3 is TGCGCCAGCAGCCAACTCGCCAGACAGGGCACTAATGAAAAACTGTTTTTT.